The present T cell receptor beta chain was sequenced within a study of radiation and T cells in renal cell carcinoma. Study-level information: Nephrectomy followed 15 Gy stereotactic body radiation by 4 weeks.

TCRdb keeps only in-frame clones here, not all; method: immunoSEQ multiplex PCR. The sample yields 100,000 to 150,000 clones, around 80% seen once. Time point of the sample: blood 2 weeks post-SBRT. Sample treatment: 15 Gy SBRT to primary tumor, nephrectomy 4 weeks later. The V end was cut by 10 bases, the J end by 0 bases, with 7 bases between. The CDR3 loop spans 11 amino acids. Germline V gives CDR1 MDHEN, CDR2 SYDVKM. This clone was seen more than once but under ten times. The source was blood, collected from a patient whose treatment included radiotherapy and nephrectomy. The TCR originated in a middle-aged man with renal cell carcinoma. The gene calls are TRBV28 and TRBJ2-7; no firm D call. CDR3 bases: TGTGCCACCTACTCCTCCTACGAGCAGTACTTC. Protein: CATYSSYEQYF. The whole variable domain, remainder taken from reference TRBV28 and TRBJ2-7, is DVKVTQSSRYLVKRTGEKVFLECVQDMDHENMFWYRQDPGLGLRLIYFSYDVKMKEKGDIPEGYSVSREKKERFSLILESASTNQTSMYLCATYSSYEQYFGPGTRLTVT.